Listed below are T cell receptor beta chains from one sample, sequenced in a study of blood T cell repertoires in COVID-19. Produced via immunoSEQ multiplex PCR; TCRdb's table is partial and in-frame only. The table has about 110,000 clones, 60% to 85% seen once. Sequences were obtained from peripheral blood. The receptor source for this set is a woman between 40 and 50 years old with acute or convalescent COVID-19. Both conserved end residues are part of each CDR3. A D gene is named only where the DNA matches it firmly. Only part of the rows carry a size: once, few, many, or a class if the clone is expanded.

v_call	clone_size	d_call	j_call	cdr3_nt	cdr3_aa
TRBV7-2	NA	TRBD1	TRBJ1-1	TGTGCCAGCAGCTCAGGGGGCAGCTACACTGAAGCTTTCTTT	CASSSGGSYTEAFF
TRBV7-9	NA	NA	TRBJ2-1	TGTGCCAGCAACGGCGGACTTCACTCCTACAATGAGCAGTTCTTC	CASNGGLHSYNEQFF
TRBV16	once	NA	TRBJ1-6	TGTGCCAGCAGCGGGACCGTTACAGGGTCTTATTCACCCCTCCACTTT	CASSGTVTGSYSPLHF
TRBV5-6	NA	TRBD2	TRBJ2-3	TGTGCCAGCAGCTTGGCCGGCGGGGGGCTTGTAGATACGCAGTATTTT	CASSLAGGGLVDTQYF
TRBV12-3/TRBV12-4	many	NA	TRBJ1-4	TGTGCCAGCAGTTGGGCATCAGAAAAACTGTTTTTT	CASSWASEKLFF
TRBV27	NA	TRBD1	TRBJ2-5	TGTGCCAGCAGTTCAGCGTCAGGGGGGACCCAGTACTTC	CASSSASGGTQYF
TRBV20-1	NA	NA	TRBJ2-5	TGCAGTACGGACATTGTCCAGACCCAGTACTTC	CSTDIVQTQYF
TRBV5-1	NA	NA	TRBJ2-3	TGCGCCAGCAGCTTGGAGGGAAAAGGGGGAGATACGCAGTATTTT	CASSLEGKGGDTQYF
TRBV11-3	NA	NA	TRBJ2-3	TGTGCCAGCAGCCTCGAGGGCACAGATACGCAGTATTTT	CASSLEGTDTQYF
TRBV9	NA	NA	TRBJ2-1	TGTGCCAGCAGTGAAGCGGTGGGGGAGCAGTTCTTC	CASSEAVGEQFF
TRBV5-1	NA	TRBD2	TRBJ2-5	TGCGCCAGCAGCGAAGGGCGGGAGATGCAAGAGACCCAGTACTTC	CASSEGREMQETQYF
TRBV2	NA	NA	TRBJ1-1	TGTGCCACTGAGGGACACCAAAACACTGAAGCTTTCTTT	CATEGHQNTEAFF
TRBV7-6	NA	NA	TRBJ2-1	TGTGCCAGCAGCTTACAGGCGAACTCCTACAATGAGCAGTTCTTC	CASSLQANSYNEQFF
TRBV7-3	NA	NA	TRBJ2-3	TGTGCCAGCAGCTTAACAGGGAGGTCGGATACGCAGTATTTT	CASSLTGRSDTQYF
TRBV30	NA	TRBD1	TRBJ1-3	TGTGCCTGGAGGACAGGGCGATCTGGAAACACCATATATTTT	CAWRTGRSGNTIYF
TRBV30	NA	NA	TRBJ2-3	TGTGCCTGGGGCCGGGGCACAGATACGCAGTATTTT	CAWGRGTDTQYF
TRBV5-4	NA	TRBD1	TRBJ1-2	TGTGCCAGCAGCGGCGAGACAGGGGGGATCTATGGCTACACCTTC	CASSGETGGIYGYTF
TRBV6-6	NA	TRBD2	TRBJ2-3	TGTGCCAGCAGTTATTCCCTAGCGGGGGGCACAGATACGCAGTATTTT	CASSYSLAGGTDTQYF
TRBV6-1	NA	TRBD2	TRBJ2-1	TGTGCCAGCAGTGAGGGAGCGGGGGCCTACAATGAGCAGTTCTTC	CASSEGAGAYNEQFF
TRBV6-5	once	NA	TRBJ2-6	TGTGCCAGCACCCTCCAGTCTGGGGCCAACGTCCTGACTTTC	CASTLQSGANVLTF
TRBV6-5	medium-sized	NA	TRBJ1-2	TGTGCCAGCAGTTTCTCCGGGACAAGAAATGGCTACACCTTC	CASSFSGTRNGYTF
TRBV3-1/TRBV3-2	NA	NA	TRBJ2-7	TGTGCCACCAAGGCGGGGGCTGAGTACGAGCAGTACTTC	CATKAGAEYEQYF
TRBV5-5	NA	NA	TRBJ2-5	TGTGCCAGCAGCTTCCAGGGTGGGGAAGAGACCCAGTACTTC	CASSFQGGEETQYF
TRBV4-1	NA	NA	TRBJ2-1	TGCGCCAGCAGCCAAATAGGGGGTCGGCGGCCCGGGAATGAGCAGTTCTTC	CASSQIGGRRPGNEQFF
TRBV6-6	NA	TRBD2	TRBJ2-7	TGTGCCAGCAGTTACGGGACTAGGCCCTACGAGCAGTACTTC	CASSYGTRPYEQYF
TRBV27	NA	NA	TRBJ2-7	TGTGCCAGCAGTCGAAAGGGCAGGGGTCAGACCTACGAGCAGTACTTC	CASSRKGRGQTYEQYF
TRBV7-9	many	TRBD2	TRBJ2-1	TGTGCCAGCAGCTTAACGAACCTAGCGGGGAATGAGCAGTTCTTC	CASSLTNLAGNEQFF
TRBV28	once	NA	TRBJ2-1	TGTGCCAGCAGCCGCCTGGGTGAGATACAGGGCAATGAGCAGTTCTTC	CASSRLGEIQGNEQFF
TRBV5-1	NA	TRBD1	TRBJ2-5	TGCGCCAGCAGCTTAGGACAGGGAGAGACCCAGTACTTC	CASSLGQGETQYF
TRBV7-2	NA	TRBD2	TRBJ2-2	TGTGCCAGCAGCTTCCGTACTAGCGGGGGACCCACCGGGGAGCTGTTTTTT	CASSFRTSGGPTGELFF